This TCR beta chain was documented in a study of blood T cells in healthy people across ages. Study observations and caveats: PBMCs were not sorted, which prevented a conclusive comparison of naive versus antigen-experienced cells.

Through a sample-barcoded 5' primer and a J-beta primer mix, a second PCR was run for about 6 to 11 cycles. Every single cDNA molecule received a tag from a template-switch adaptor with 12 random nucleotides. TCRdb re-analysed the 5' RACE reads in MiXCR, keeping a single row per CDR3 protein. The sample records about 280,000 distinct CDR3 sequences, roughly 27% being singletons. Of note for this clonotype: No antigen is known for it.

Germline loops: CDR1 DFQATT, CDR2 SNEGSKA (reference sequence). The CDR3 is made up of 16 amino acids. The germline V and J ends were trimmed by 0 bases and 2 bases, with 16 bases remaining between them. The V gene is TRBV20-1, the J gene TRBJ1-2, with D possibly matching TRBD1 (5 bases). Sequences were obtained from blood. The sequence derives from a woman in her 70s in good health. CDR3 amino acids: CSARDPLTRVNYGYTF. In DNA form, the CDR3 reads TGCAGTGCTAGAGATCCCTTAACCAGGGTGAACTATGGCTACACCTTC.